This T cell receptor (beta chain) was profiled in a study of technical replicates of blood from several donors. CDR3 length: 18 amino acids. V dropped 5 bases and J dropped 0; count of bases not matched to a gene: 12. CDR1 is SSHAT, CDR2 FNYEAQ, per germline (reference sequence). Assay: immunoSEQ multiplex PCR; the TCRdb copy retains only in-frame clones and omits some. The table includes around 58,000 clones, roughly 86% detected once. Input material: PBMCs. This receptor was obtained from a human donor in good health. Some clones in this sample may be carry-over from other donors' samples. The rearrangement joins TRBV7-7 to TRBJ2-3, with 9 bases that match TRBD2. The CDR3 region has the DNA TGTGCCAGCAGCCAAAGACTAGCGGTCCAGGGGAGCACAGATACGCAGTATTTT. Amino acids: CASSQRLAVQGSTDTQYF.